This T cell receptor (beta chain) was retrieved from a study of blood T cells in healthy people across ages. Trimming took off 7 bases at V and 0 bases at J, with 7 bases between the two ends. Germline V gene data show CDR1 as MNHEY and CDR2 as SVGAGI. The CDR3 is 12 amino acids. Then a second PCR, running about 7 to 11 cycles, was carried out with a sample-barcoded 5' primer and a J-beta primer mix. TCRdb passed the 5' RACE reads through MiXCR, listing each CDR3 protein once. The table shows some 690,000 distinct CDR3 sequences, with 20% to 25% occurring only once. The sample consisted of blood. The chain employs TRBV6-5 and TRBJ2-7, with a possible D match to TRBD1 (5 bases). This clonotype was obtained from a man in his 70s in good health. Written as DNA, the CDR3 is TGTGCCAGCAAAACAGGCTCCTACGAGCAGTACTTC. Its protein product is CASKTGSYEQYF.